The T cell receptor beta chain described here comes from a study of T-cell memory formation after mild COVID-19 (dated by TCRdb to about 2021). About the study as a whole: TCR sequence clusters from the two donors were found to be largely donor specific. T-cell clones expanding and contracting after mild COVID-19 in a couple of donors were tracked by longitudinal TCRalpha and TCRbeta repertoire sequencing. Two young, previously healthy adult volunteers, one female and one male, were included in the cohort. Summary of the overall study and its limitations: Clones that contracted from day 15 to 85 showed balanced CD4/CD8 phenotypes, whereas a second wave of clones that expanded from day 15 to 37 leaned towards CD4+. The second-wave clones that peaked on day 37 were not confirmed to be SARS-CoV-2 specific. Some responding clones were found in pre-infection memory, which suggests that pre-existing cross-reactive memory T cells took part in the SARS-CoV-2 response. Contracting CD4+ clones appeared mostly in the CM and EM memory subsets, whereas CD8+ clones were enriched in EMRA. The study included only a couple of mild cases, and larger cohorts that include severe cases with pre-infection samples were judged to be necessary.

The CDR3 sequence holds 15 residues, the cysteine and phenylalanine included. Only the CDR3 part of the read is kept: 45 bases, read in frame from the first base. The CDR1 and CDR2 encoded by the germline V gene are MNHEY and SVGAGI. V was cut back by 2 bases and J by 1 base, leaving a gap of 11 bases between them. The listed sequencing device is Illumina NovaSeq 6000. Using 5'RACE with constant-segment primers, TCRalpha and TCRbeta cDNA libraries were constructed, with sample barcodes and unique molecular identifiers added in the process. RNA was extracted from every sample with Trizol reagent. The libraries were amplified in two PCR steps, and the second step added a second sample barcode and Illumina TruSeq adapters. Sequencing of the libraries was done on an Illumina NovaSeq, producing 2 x 150 bp paired-end reads. As for the original processing: With migec v1.2.7, reads were demultiplexed and then collapsed into UMI-guided consensus sequences. With mixcr v2.1.11, UMI consensuses were aligned to TRA and TRB V and J templates and assembled into clonotypes. A clonotype was counted as expanded or contracted only if both edgeR and NoisET called the change significant, with noise models trained on biological replicates. edgeR calls used a false discovery rate-adjusted p below 0.01 and a log2 fold-change threshold of 1. As an exploratory analysis of dynamics, max-normalized trajectories of the 1000 most abundant clonotypes were examined with PCA combined with hierarchical clustering. Separately sequenced CD4+ and CD8+ repertoires were used to assign the CD4 or CD8 phenotype of responding clones. The public reads were run again by TCRdb, first through fastp at Q25 and then through MiXCR, and only productive beta chains were kept. Each entry merges the rows of one CDR3 protein and shows their most common DNA and genes. Clone size and V and J calls follow TCRdb, not the original study. The table for this sample lists about 470,000 distinct CDR3 sequences; approximately 18% of them were counted only once. Clones ranked in the top ten supply roughly an eighth of the sample.

This clonotype was counted a few times. No antigen is known for it. Base qualities are not provided; no much larger clone lies one nucleotide away. Ficoll-Paque density gradient centrifugation was the method used to isolate PBMCs. The specimen sequenced was PBMCs or a T cell subset sorted from them (not recorded which). The chain is made from TRBV6-5 and TRBJ2-5, with the D gene call left open. This clonotype was sampled from an adult woman who had mild COVID-19 (a few samples of this study predate the infection). The sample titles of this study are shuffled in the database, so cell type and time point are left out; the donor was told from shared clones. The bases read TGTGCCAGCAGTTACGGCGACTCCTTCCAAGAGACCCAGTACTTC. Its protein product is CASSYGDSFQETQYF.